This T cell receptor beta chain was documented in a study of CD8 T cells in ankylosing spondylitis. Points from the study as a whole: Reported data indicate significant enrichment of disease-linked clones within matched ankylosing spondylitis synovial fluid. What appeared characteristic of ankylosing spondylitis blood was a TCR beta motif of under 10 highly homologous variants.

Researchers built TCR beta libraries using quantitative 5'-RACE with molecular barcodes. TCRdb reprocessed the 5' RACE reads via MiXCR and lists one record per CDR3 protein. The profile covers about 39,000 distinct CDR3 sequences, with approximately 3% appearing a single time and roughly 2.8% taken by the ten largest. The CDR3 spans 17 residues. With 0 bases clipped from V and 0 bases from J, the junction kept 7 bases outside the gene matches. In germline, CDR1 is SGDLS, CDR2 YYNGEE. Many counts were recorded for this clonotype. What it recognizes is unknown. The clonotype comes from a male donor with ankylosing spondylitis or in good health (not recorded which). The chain has TRBV9 and TRBJ1-1; 8 bases map to TRBD1. The sample taken for sequencing was blood, either unsorted or a sorted T cell fraction (not recorded which). The CDR3 DNA is TGTGCCAGCAGCGTAGGACAGGGGCAGGGTGTGAACACTGAAGCTTTCTTT. Its protein product is CASSVGQGQGVNTEAFF. Together with reference TRBV9 and TRBJ1-1, the CDR3 gives the full variable domain: DSGVTQTPKHLITATGQRVTLRCSPRSGDLSVYWYQQSLDQGLQFLIQYYNGEERAKGNILERFSAQQFPDLHSELNLSSLELGDSALYFCASSVGQGQGVNTEAFFGQGTRLTVV.